The rows below give T cell receptor beta chains drawn from one sample of a study of blood T cell repertoires in COVID-19. The assay was immunoSEQ multiplex PCR, and TCRdb's table has in-frame clones only and misses some. The sample records about 120,000 clones, more than 70% being singletons. Sequencing was performed on peripheral blood. Every receptor here comes from a human donor in a cohort sampled during active COVID-19. Each CDR3 is given with its conserved first and last residue. The D gene is left open where the match is weak. Clone size is given for some rows only: seen once, a few or many times, or a class if the clone is expanded.

D gene: .
V gene: TRBV2
J gene: TRBJ2-4
clone size: .
CDR3 protein: CASSDGRENIQYF
CDR3 DNA: TGTGCCAGCAGTGATGGCAGGGAAAACATTCAGTACTTC

D gene: TRBD1
V gene: TRBV28
J gene: TRBJ1-5
clone size: few
CDR3 protein: CASSLQGPWRPQHF
CDR3 DNA: TGTGCCAGCAGCCTACAGGGGCCTTGGCGGCCCCAGCATTTT

D gene: TRBD1
V gene: TRBV19
J gene: TRBJ2-6
clone size: .
CDR3 protein: CASSRDRVGSGANVLTF
CDR3 DNA: TGTGCCAGTAGTAGAGACAGGGTAGGGTCTGGGGCCAACGTCCTGACTTTC

D gene: .
V gene: TRBV2
J gene: TRBJ1-2
clone size: many
CDR3 protein: CASRNRVLVYGYTF
CDR3 DNA: TGTGCCAGCAGGAACAGGGTTTTGGTCTATGGCTACACCTTC

D gene: .
V gene: TRBV5-5
J gene: TRBJ1-2
clone size: .
CDR3 protein: CASSLRAGQNYTF
CDR3 DNA: TGTGCCAGCAGCTTGCGCGCAGGCCAAAACTACACCTTC

D gene: TRBD2
V gene: TRBV9
J gene: TRBJ2-7
clone size: .
CDR3 protein: CASSVGGTRAGEQYF
CDR3 DNA: TGTGCCAGCAGCGTAGGAGGGACTAGAGCGGGTGAGCAGTACTTC

D gene: TRBD2
V gene: TRBV28
J gene: TRBJ2-5
clone size: .
CDR3 protein: CASSDGLAGETQYF
CDR3 DNA: TGTGCCAGCAGTGATGGACTAGCAGGAGAGACCCAGTACTTC

D gene: TRBD1
V gene: TRBV9
J gene: TRBJ1-6
clone size: .
CDR3 protein: CASRDTTGGSSPLHF
CDR3 DNA: TGTGCCAGCAGGGATACAACAGGGGGAAGTTCACCCCTCCACTTT

D gene: .
V gene: TRBV30
J gene: TRBJ1-2
clone size: .
CDR3 protein: CAWSVRVSNYGYTF
CDR3 DNA: TGTGCCTGGAGTGTACGGGTCAGTAACTATGGCTACACCTTC

D gene: .
V gene: TRBV6-5
J gene: TRBJ2-7
clone size: .
CDR3 protein: CASSYSIRGTEQYF
CDR3 DNA: TGTGCCAGCAGTTACTCGATAAGGGGGACCGAGCAGTACTTC

D gene: .
V gene: TRBV14
J gene: TRBJ2-7
clone size: few
CDR3 protein: CASSPGGLGYEQYF
CDR3 DNA: TGTGCCAGCAGCCCCGGCGGGTTGGGGTACGAGCAGTACTTC

D gene: .
V gene: TRBV7-8
J gene: TRBJ1-2
clone size: few
CDR3 protein: CASSARAYGYTF
CDR3 DNA: TGTGCCAGCAGCGCCAGGGCCTATGGCTACACCTTC

D gene: .
V gene: TRBV6-1
J gene: TRBJ2-7
clone size: .
CDR3 protein: CASSERGAYEQYF
CDR3 DNA: TGTGCCAGCAGTGAAAGGGGTGCCTACGAGCAGTACTTC

D gene: TRBD1
V gene: TRBV4-1
J gene: TRBJ1-1
clone size: .
CDR3 protein: CASSQRTGGNTEAFF
CDR3 DNA: TGCGCCAGCAGCCAACGGACAGGGGGCAACACTGAAGCTTTCTTT

D gene: TRBD1
V gene: TRBV7-9
J gene: TRBJ2-7
clone size: few
CDR3 protein: CASSFIQGAGEQYF
CDR3 DNA: TGTGCCAGCAGCTTCATTCAGGGGGCGGGCGAGCAGTACTTC

D gene: TRBD1
V gene: TRBV28
J gene: TRBJ1-4
clone size: .
CDR3 protein: CASSHDRVADEKLFF
CDR3 DNA: TGTGCCAGCAGCCACGACAGGGTTGCGGATGAAAAACTGTTTTTT

D gene: TRBD1
V gene: TRBV7-9
J gene: TRBJ2-7
clone size: .
CDR3 protein: CASDRGSYEQYF
CDR3 DNA: TGTGCCAGTGACAGGGGGTCCTACGAGCAGTACTTC

D gene: TRBD2
V gene: TRBV6-2/TRBV6-3
J gene: TRBJ2-7
clone size: .
CDR3 protein: CASSYSSGNPFTYEQYF
CDR3 DNA: TGTGCCAGCAGTTACTCTAGCGGGAACCCCTTCACTTACGAGCAGTACTTC

D gene: TRBD1
V gene: TRBV7-9
J gene: TRBJ2-1
clone size: .
CDR3 protein: CASSSPPGQGSANEQFF
CDR3 DNA: TGTGCCAGCAGCTCCCCCCCGGGACAGGGTTCCGCCAATGAGCAGTTCTTC

D gene: .
V gene: TRBV11-2
J gene: TRBJ1-1
clone size: .
CDR3 protein: CASSLDGGEAFF
CDR3 DNA: TGTGCCAGCAGCTTAGACGGAGGCGAAGCTTTCTTT

D gene: TRBD2
V gene: TRBV4-1
J gene: TRBJ2-7
clone size: .
CDR3 protein: CASSQGLLAGGRTYEQYF
CDR3 DNA: TGCGCCAGCAGCCAAGGACTCCTAGCGGGGGGGCGGACCTACGAGCAGTACTTC

D gene: .
V gene: TRBV6-5
J gene: TRBJ1-2
clone size: .
CDR3 protein: CASIADRWPFGYTF
CDR3 DNA: TGTGCCAGCATTGCCGACAGGTGGCCCTTTGGCTACACCTTC